This T cell receptor beta chain is drawn from a study of glioma-infiltrating T cells. Study details: Blood libraries targeted about 4.5- to 11-fold coverage of 900,000 to 1,000,000 T cells.

CDR3 length: 15 residues. Germline CDR1 is LNHNV and CDR2 is YYDKDF (reference sequence). Between the trimmed V and J ends, which lost 5 bases and 1 base, there was a span of 12 bases. TCR alpha and beta CDR3 regions were amplified from RNA using iRepertoire nested multiplex PCR. Via MiXCR, TCRdb re-called the multiplex PCR reads, giving one row per CDR3 protein. The profile shows around 350,000 distinct CDR3 sequences, approximately 42% of them singletons. The specimen sequenced was glioma tissue, nonneoplastic brain tissue, or PBMCs (not recorded which). This chain joins TRBV15 and TRBJ2-1; no definite D call. The clonotype comes from a human donor with low-grade glioma or glioblastoma, undergoing nonglioma brain surgery, or in good health (not recorded which). The CDR3 loop is CATSGNRASYNEQFF. For the CDR3, the DNA is TGTGCCACCAGCGGAAACAGAGCTTCCTACAATGAGCAGTTCTTC.